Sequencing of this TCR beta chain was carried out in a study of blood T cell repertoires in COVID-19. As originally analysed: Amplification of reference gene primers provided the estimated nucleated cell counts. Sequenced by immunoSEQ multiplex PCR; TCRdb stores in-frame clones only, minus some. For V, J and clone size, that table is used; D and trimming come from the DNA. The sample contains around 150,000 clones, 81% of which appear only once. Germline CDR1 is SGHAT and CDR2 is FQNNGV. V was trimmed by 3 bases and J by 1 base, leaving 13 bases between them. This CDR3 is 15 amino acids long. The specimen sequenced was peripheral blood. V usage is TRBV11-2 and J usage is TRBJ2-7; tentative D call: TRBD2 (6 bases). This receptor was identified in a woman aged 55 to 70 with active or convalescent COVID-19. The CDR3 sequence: CASSFGGGWSYEQYF. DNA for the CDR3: TGTGCCAGCAGCTTCGGGGGAGGTTGGTCCTACGAGCAGTACTTC.